The 18 T cell receptor beta chains reported below all come from one sample, sequenced in a study of blood T cell repertoires in COVID-19. The table came from immunoSEQ multiplex PCR; TCRdb's copy has only in-frame clones and leaves some out. The profile covers some 89,000 clones, with around nine tenths appearing a single time and roughly 14% taken by the ten largest. The sequenced material came from peripheral blood. The receptors stem from a human donor in a cohort sampled during active COVID-19.

The chain combines TRBV27 with TRBJ1-6; TRBD1 aligns across 9 bases. Trimming cost V 5 bases and J 9 bases; bases outside gene matches: 8. Germline V gene sequence: CDR1 MNHEY, CDR2 SMNVEV (reference sequence). The CDR3 is 15 amino acids. The CDR3 DNA sequence: TGTGCCAGCAGTCCATTGGGACAGGGAGGTTCACCCCTCCACTTT. It is translated as CASSPLGQGGSPLHF.

The chain is built from TRBV12-3 or TRBV12-4 and TRBJ2-5, with 9 bases identical to TRBD2. CDR3 size: 13 residues. The V and J ends lost 7 bases and 5 bases, in that order; junction bases with no gene match: 5. The CDR3 nucleotides are TGTGCCAGCATGGCTAGCGGGGCGGAGACCCAGTACTTC. Protein sequence: CASMASGAETQYF.

For the CDR3, the DNA is TGTGCCAGCAGCTTTAGCGGGGGGGGGACAGATACGCAGTATTTT. The encoded protein is CASSFSGGGTDTQYF. The gene calls are TRBV3-1 (or the pseudogene TRBV3-2) and TRBJ2-3, with 11 nucleotides matching TRBD2. CDR3 length: 15 amino acids. The germline V gene encodes CDR1 LGHDT and CDR2 YNNKEL (reference sequence). V dropped 5 bases and J dropped 3; count of bases not matched to a gene: 4.

The V gene is TRBV7-9, the J gene TRBJ1-5, with 12 nucleotides matching TRBD1. Germline trimming cut 5 bases from V and 6 bases from J; bases unmatched to any gene: 5. Germline V gives CDR1 SEHNR, CDR2 FQNEAQ (reference sequence). The CDR3 spans 15 residues. CDR3 sequence (DNA): TGTGCCAGCAGCACTGGGACAGGGGGCGGTCAGCCCCAGCATTTT. It translates to CASSTGTGGGQPQHF.

The V gene is TRBV5-1, the J gene TRBJ1-4; the D gene is possibly TRBD1 (6 bases). This CDR3 comprises 17 residues. Germline V CDR1 and CDR2: SGHRS, YFSETQ. The V end was cut by 1 base, the J end by 3 bases, with 16 bases between. The CDR3 sequence is CASSLRPGGAANEKLFF. CDR3 DNA: TGCGCCAGCAGCTTGAGGCCGGGGGGCGCAGCTAATGAAAAACTGTTTTTT.

The chain carries TRBV19 and TRBJ2-3, with D possibly TRBD2 on 6 matching bases. This CDR3 has 16 residues. Germline CDR1 is LNHDA and CDR2 is SQIVND (reference sequence). Trimming cost V 5 bases and J 7 bases, with 22 bases left between them. The CDR3 loop is CASSVSGTLQSNTQYF. Written as DNA, the CDR3 is TGTGCCAGTAGTGTCTCCGGGACTCTCCAGAGCAATACGCAGTATTTT.

The V gene is TRBV27, the J gene TRBJ2-1; D may be TRBD2 (6 bases). Looked up from germline, CDR1 is MNHEY and CDR2 is SMNVEV (reference sequence). V shed 10 bases and J shed 2 bases, with 18 bases lying between them. CDR3 length: 15 amino acids. CDR3 protein: CATTVEGRTYNEQFF. The DNA for the CDR3 is TGTGCCACCACAGTGGAGGGGAGGACCTACAATGAGCAGTTCTTC.

The rearrangement links TRBV11-2 to TRBJ1-1; D perhaps matches TRBD1 (6 bases). V was trimmed by 5 bases and J by 6 bases, leaving 13 bases between them. In germline, CDR1 is SGHAT, CDR2 FQNNGV. This CDR3 comprises 13 residues. CDR3 DNA sequence: TGTGCCAGCAGCCTACAGGGATTCGCTGAAGCTTTCTTT. It codes for CASSLQGFAEAFF.

The chain joins TRBV9 to TRBJ2-3; 10 bases align to TRBD2. Trimming removed 2 bases from V and 4 bases from J; junction bases left unmatched: 7. CDR1 is SGDLS and CDR2 is YYNGEE in the germline V gene. The CDR3 length is 16 residues. The CDR3 DNA reads as TGTGCCAGCAGCGTTTATCCTAGCGGGGGTGCAGATACGCAGTATTTT. As protein: CASSVYPSGGADTQYF.

The chain is built from TRBV19 and TRBJ2-5; TRBD2 agrees at 13 bases. V lost 4 bases and J lost 2; bases outside the gene matches: 4. The CDR3 sequence is 16 residues long. Germline lookup yields CDR1 LNHDA and CDR2 SQIVND (reference sequence). For the CDR3, the DNA is TGTGCCAGTAGTAAGGGACTAGCGGGGATACAAGAGACCCAGTACTTC. It translates to CASSKGLAGIQETQYF.

This clone was seen only a few times. The gene calls are TRBV5-1 and TRBJ2-7, with D unresolved. Looked up from germline, CDR1 is SGHRS and CDR2 is YFSETQ. The CDR3 length is 13 residues. V dropped 0 bases and J dropped 5 bases, with 9 bases sitting between them. The CDR3 DNA is TGCGCCAGCAGCTTGGGTGGGCGCGACGAGCAGTACTTC. Amino acid sequence: CASSLGGRDEQYF.

The chain uses TRBV5-6 and TRBJ2-7, with 7 bases that match TRBD2. CDR1 and CDR2 from the germline V gene are SGHDT and YYEEEE. The CDR3 spans 15 residues. V dropped 4 bases and J dropped 4; count of bases not matched to a gene: 11. As DNA, the CDR3 is TGTGCCAGCAGCCTGTCAGGGACTACGAGGTACGAGCAGTACTTC. Amino acids: CASSLSGTTRYEQYF. The whole variable domain, filled in from reference TRBV5-6 and TRBJ2-7, reads DAGVTQSPTHLIKTRGQQVTLRCSPKSGHDTVSWYQQALGQGPQFIFQYYEEEERQRGNFPDRFSGHQFPNYSSELNVNALLLGDSALYLCASSLSGTTRYEQYFGPGTRLTVT.

The chain couples TRBV4-1 to TRBJ2-3, with 7 positions matching TRBD1. The CDR3 sequence is 16 residues long. With V trimmed by 5 bases and J by 4 bases, 12 bases remained unmatched. Germline-derived CDR1 and CDR2 are MGHRA and YSYEKL. This CDR3 is CASSEGAQIPADTQYF. Here the CDR3 DNA reads TGCGCCAGCAGCGAGGGGGCCCAGATCCCCGCAGATACGCAGTATTTT.

The CDR3 region has the DNA TGTGCCAGTAGTATAAAGGGGAATGGCTACACCTTC. Amino acids: CASSIKGNGYTF. The rearrangement joins TRBV19 to TRBJ1-2; possibly TRBD1 for D (5 bases). V was pared by 2 bases and J by 6 bases, with 7 bases between. The germline CDR1 and CDR2 sequences are LNHDA and SQIVND (reference sequence). The length of the CDR3 is 12 residues.

The gene calls are TRBV7-2 and TRBJ2-2; D possibly corresponds to TRBD2 (6 bases). Trimming took off 3 bases at V and 5 bases at J, with 13 bases between the two ends. The CDR3 has 15 residues. Germline V gene data show CDR1 as SGHTA and CDR2 as FQGNSA. The DNA for the CDR3 is TGTGCCAGCAGCTTCTCGGGAGTTAGAACCGGGGAGCTGTTTTTT. Translation gives CASSFSGVRTGELFF.

V is TRBV19 and J is TRBJ2-1; 9 nucleotides agree with TRBD1. The CDR3 spans 16 residues. V lost 1 base, J lost 7 bases, and 8 bases stayed unmatched. CDR1 and CDR2 (germline): LNHDA, SQIVND (reference sequence). The CDR3 protein is CASSIVGQGSGNEQFF. The CDR3 DNA follows: TGTGCCAGTAGTATAGTCGGACAGGGGTCGGGGAATGAGCAGTTCTTC.

The chain links TRBV19 to TRBJ2-6, with D tentatively TRBD1 (5 bases). The CDR3 is 15 residues long. Germline assignment: CDR1 LNHDA and CDR2 SQIVND (reference sequence). V lost 3 bases to trimming and J lost 4 bases, with 10 bases between them. The CDR3 nucleotides read TGTGCCAGTAGTATTCAGGGTAGCGGGGCCAACGTCCTGACTTTC. It specifies CASSIQGSGANVLTF.

This chain links TRBV19 with TRBJ1-5; D is unclear. The ends were cut back, 7 bases at V and 7 bases at J, with 23 bases in the middle. From germline, CDR1 is LNHDA and CDR2 SQIVND (reference sequence). The CDR3 totals 16 residues. Here the CDR3 reads CASTQDGGRSWQPQHF. CDR3 nucleotides: TGTGCCAGTACCCAGGACGGAGGTCGTAGTTGGCAGCCCCAGCATTTT.